These 23 T cell receptor beta chains originate from one sample sequenced in a study of CXCR3-negative and CXCR3-positive naive CD8 T cells. TRB cDNA libraries were made by UMI-labeled 5' RACE. With the 5' RACE reads reprocessed, TCRdb shows one record per CDR3 protein and no DNA. Recorded for this sample: 50,000 to 75,000 distinct CDR3 sequences. The sample comprised naive CXCR3- CD8+ T cells from blood. The subset is: CD45RO-CCR7+CD27+CD95- naive CD8+ T cells lacking CXCR3 (TNR3-). These receptors all stem from a human donor in good health. Some clones in this sample may be carry-over from other donors' samples.

The chain couples TRBV7-9 to TRBJ1-5; TCRdb's D gene call, TRBD1, goes unchecked for lack of DNA. Germline V gene sequence: CDR1 SEHNR, CDR2 FQNEAQ (reference sequence). This CDR3 has 16 amino acids. This CDR3 reads CASSLKTGPSNQPQHF.

V gene TRBV7-9 combines with J gene TRBJ2-7; absent DNA, TCRdb's TRBD1 call cannot be checked. Germline-derived CDR1 and CDR2 are SEHNR and FQNEAQ (reference sequence). This CDR3 has 15 residues. CDR3 region: CASSLGAGEDYEQYF.

V and J are TRBV28 and TRBJ2-1; the TRBD2 assignment by TCRdb is unverifiable without DNA. The CDR3 totals 17 residues. CDR1 is MDHEN, CDR2 SYDVKM, per germline. CDR3 sequence reads: CASTTWAAGGSYNEQFF.

The V gene is TRBV7-6, the J gene TRBJ2-5; TCRdb lists TRBD2, though no DNA is available to test this call. CDR1 SGHVS and CDR2 FNYEAQ come from the germline V gene. CDR3 length: 16 residues. The CDR3 loop reads CASSFGRGGLSETQYF. Full variable domain (outside the CDR3, taken from reference TRBV7-6 and TRBJ2-5): GAGVSQSPRYKVTKRGQDVALRCDPISGHVSLYWYRQALGQGPEFLTYFNYEAQQDKSGLPNDRFSAERPEGSISTLTIQRTEQRDSAMYRCASSFGRGGLSETQYFGPGTRLLVL.

The chain links TRBV12-3 or TRBV12-4 to TRBJ2-7; as DNA is missing, the TRBD1 call by TCRdb cannot be tested. The CDR3 length is 14 residues. CDR3 protein: CASSPGTGFYEQYF.

The chain links TRBV9 to TRBJ2-7; the TCRdb call, TRBD1, lacks DNA for checking. This CDR3 contains 16 residues. CDR1 is SGDLS, CDR2 YYNGEE, per germline. The chain's CDR3 is CASSVGGWGSSYEQYF.

This chain links TRBV12-3 or TRBV12-4 with TRBJ2-3; absent DNA, TCRdb's TRBD1 call cannot be checked. This CDR3 is 20 amino acids long. The CDR3 region is CASSLSKGAVSSASTDTQYF.

The chain uses TRBV7-2 and TRBJ2-2; TCRdb indicates TRBD1, and absent DNA this call remains unverified. The germline V gene encodes CDR1 SGHTA and CDR2 FQGNSA. The CDR3 covers 16 residues. The CDR3 sequence: CASSQGGQGTTGELFF.

CDR3 in amino acids: CASSFRADTQYF. This rearrangement joins TRBV12-3 or TRBV12-4 to TRBJ2-3. This CDR3 has 12 residues.

The chain has TRBV4-1 and TRBJ1-2; the TRBD1 assignment by TCRdb is unverifiable without DNA. Germline CDR1 is MGHRA and CDR2 is YSYEKL. This CDR3 region has 12 residues. This chain's CDR3 is CASGQAGYGYTF.

V gene TRBV18 combines with J gene TRBJ1-1. Germline loops: CDR1 KGHSH, CDR2 LQKENI. The CDR3 sequence is 12 residues long. This chain's CDR3 is CASSPGDTEAFF.

V gene TRBV28 combines with J gene TRBJ2-1; the TCRdb call, TRBD1, lacks DNA for checking. The CDR3 extends over 15 amino acids. CDR1 MDHEN and CDR2 SYDVKM come from the germline V gene. The CDR3 sequence: CASIPYQGMYNEQFF.

The V call is TRBV4-2, the J call TRBJ2-5; TCRdb selects TRBD2, and the lack of DNA leaves this call unchecked. Germline V lookup: CDR1 LGHNA, CDR2 YNFKEQ. This CDR3 has 16 residues. CDR3 sequence reads: CASSQENSGGFETQYF.

The chain recombines TRBV12-3 or TRBV12-4 with TRBJ2-1; the TCRdb D gene call, TRBD2, has no DNA to confirm it. The length of the CDR3 is 16 residues. The CDR3 protein is CASSLEFIAGGNEQFF.

Considering frequency, this clonotype is medium-sized. The rearrangement joins TRBV11-3 to TRBJ2-1; the TCRdb call, TRBD1, lacks DNA for checking. Germline V CDR1 and CDR2: SGHNT, YENEEA. The CDR3 extends over 13 amino acids. CDR3 residues: CASSLGTVNEQFF.

The CDR3 loop reads CSAREFDRTEGYGYTF. The chain employs TRBV20-1 and TRBJ1-2. The CDR3 runs 16 residues. Germline CDR1 reads DFQATT; CDR2 reads SNEGSKA (reference sequence).

The chain has TRBV29-1 and TRBJ2-6; TCRdb's D gene call, TRBD1, goes unchecked for lack of DNA. Germline V CDR1 and CDR2: SQVTM, ANQGSEA. The length of the CDR3 is 16 residues. The CDR3 protein is CSVPGTGDAGANVLTF.

V usage is TRBV7-2 and J usage is TRBJ2-1; as DNA is missing, the TRBD2 call by TCRdb cannot be tested. The germline V gene encodes CDR1 SGHTA and CDR2 FQGNSA. The CDR3 totals 15 residues. The chain's CDR3 is CASSVAGGLYNEQFF. The whole variable domain, filled in from reference TRBV7-2 and TRBJ2-1, reads GAGVSQSPSNKVTEKGKDVELRCDPISGHTALYWYRQSLGQGLEFLIYFQGNSAPDKSGLPSDRFSAERTGGSVSTLTIQRTQQEDSAVYLCASSVAGGLYNEQFFGPGTRLTVL.

The CDR3 is CASSQAPELRTENYGYTF. The chain recombines TRBV14 with TRBJ1-2; without DNA, the TCRdb call of TRBD1 cannot be checked. The CDR3 is 18 residues long. Germline V gene sequence: CDR1 SGHDN, CDR2 FVKESK.

The genes are TRBV11-2 and TRBJ1-1. The CDR3 is 14 residues long. Germline assignment: CDR1 SGHAT and CDR2 FQNNGV. Here the CDR3 reads CASSSPGTNTEAFF.

The chain links TRBV29-1 to TRBJ1-2; absent DNA, TCRdb's TRBD1 call cannot be checked. The CDR3 totals 12 residues. Germline assignment: CDR1 SQVTM and CDR2 ANQGSEA. The CDR3 reads CSVEDRGYGYTF. The full variable domain, with the rest looked up from reference TRBV29-1 and TRBJ1-2, is SAVISQKPSRDICQRGTSLTIQCQVDSQVTMMFWYRQQPGQSLTLIATANQGSEATYESGFVIDKFPISRPNLTFSTLTVSNMSPEDSSIYLCSVEDRGYGYTFGSGTRLTVV.

This chain links TRBV6-4 with TRBJ2-1; with no DNA, the TCRdb D assignment of TRBD1 cannot be verified. The CDR3 is 15 amino acids. Germline CDR1 and CDR2: MRHNA and SNTAGT. CDR3 protein: CASSEYPGQANEQFF.

This CDR3 is CASSYGAPDEQYF. The chain is built from TRBV6-6 and TRBJ2-7; TCRdb's D call, TRBD1, is unchecked because there is no DNA. The CDR3 is 13 amino acids. The germline CDR1 and CDR2 sequences are MNHNY and SVGAGI (reference sequence).